A selection of T cell receptor beta chains follows, all from one sample in a study of cytomegalovirus exposure and HLA in healthy donors. The assay was immunoSEQ multiplex PCR, and TCRdb's table has in-frame clones only and misses some. This table holds 150,000 to 200,000 clones. Input material: PBMCs. These TCRs come from a man aged 25-45 years in good health and CMV-seronegative. Each CDR3 is given with its conserved first and last residue. Fields, in order: D gene, V gene, CDR3 protein. A D gene is named only where the DNA matches it firmly.

TRBD2 | TRBV9 | CASSGGSGRTSGGELFF
TRBD1 | TRBV7-8 | CASSVGTGGAVGELFF
- | TRBV15 | CATSRGVTEAFF
- | TRBV2 | CASTVIFGTLTNEQFF
TRBD1 | TRBV6-4 | CASSDSRGQGADTQYF
TRBD2 | TRBV5-1 | CASSVDSVAGGEQFF
TRBD1 | TRBV4-1 | CASMPPAGQGVPYGYTF
TRBD1 | TRBV29-1 | CSVRKQGEGEAFF
- | TRBV6-5 | CASSYTSVSGYTF
TRBD1 | TRBV10-3 | CAGGDRGNEQFF
- | TRBV9 | CASSVGASGEGLYGYTF
- | TRBV28 | CASSSSLRGYTF
TRBD1 | TRBV11-3 | CASSFDRDRGYEQYF
TRBD2 | TRBV27 | CASRLPRHGRDEQFF
TRBD1 | TRBV25-1 | CASSDLSGQGAANEKLFF
- | TRBV20-1 | CSAPGTYEQYF
- | TRBV4-1 | CASADRMNTEAFF
TRBD1 | TRBV19 | CASSIERQGYNEQFF
- | TRBV28 | CASSSHTGSSYEQYF
TRBD2 | TRBV29-1 | CSARTSRGSYEQYF
TRBD2 | TRBV5-1 | CASSLVGLAAETQYF
TRBD1 | TRBV5-1 | CASSPDLQGAGETQYF
TRBD2 | TRBV27 | CASRGLVIGTGELFF
- | TRBV6-1 | CASRQRTVSYEQYF
- | TRBV10-1 | CASSESAGSTDTQYF
- | TRBV27 | CASSLMGGTEAFF